Listed below are T cell receptor beta chains from one sample, sequenced in a study of cytomegalovirus exposure and HLA in healthy donors. Repertoires were generated with immunoSEQ multiplex PCR, while TCRdb's copy carries only in-frame clones and drops some. Of 150,000 to 180,000 clones in the sample, roughly three quarters were seen once. The sample was PBMCs. These receptors originate from a man aged 25 to 40 in good health and CMV-seropositive. CDR3s include the opening cysteine and the closing phenylalanine or tryptophan. Each record gives: D gene, clone size, J gene, V gene, CDR3 DNA, CDR3 protein. The D gene is left open where the match is weak. Clone sizes are given selectively: once, few, many, or a class where the clone is expanded.

>NA|NA|TRBJ2-7|TRBV7-3
TGTGCCAGCAGCTTAGGCAGGGCTTACGAGCAGTACTTC
CASSLGRAYEQYF
>NA|NA|TRBJ1-5|TRBV30
TGTGCCTGGAGTAGGGAGGGCAATCAGCCCCAGCATTTT
CAWSREGNQPQHF
>NA|NA|TRBJ2-7|TRBV28
TGTGCCAGCTACGCTTCAGGGAACCCTTACGAGCAGTACTTC
CASYASGNPYEQYF
>TRBD1|NA|TRBJ1-6|TRBV6-5
TGTGCCAGCAGTTCGACAGGGGCGGAAAATTCACCCCTCCACTTT
CASSSTGAENSPLHF
>NA|NA|TRBJ2-1|TRBV4-3
TGCGCCAGCAGCCTTGAGACGGGGGTATTTGAGCAGTTCTTC
CASSLETGVFEQFF
>TRBD2|NA|TRBJ2-1|TRBV2
TGTGCCAGCAGAGGGACTAGCGGGACTATTAATGAGCAGTTCTTC
CASRGTSGTINEQFF
>TRBD1|NA|TRBJ2-3|TRBV4-1
TGCGCCAGCAGCCAACTAGAAATGACAGGGCCTGACACAGATACGCAGTATTTT
CASSQLEMTGPDTDTQYF
>NA|NA|TRBJ1-1|TRBV14
TGTGCCAGCAGCTTAACAGGGAACACTGAAGCTTTCTTT
CASSLTGNTEAFF
>TRBD2|NA|TRBJ2-7|TRBV30
TGTGCCTCGGGACTAGCGGGAAACGAGCAGTACTTC
CASGLAGNEQYF
>NA|few|TRBJ1-1|TRBV4-3
TGCGCCAGCAGCCAAGATCTACCATTTGAAGCTTTCTTT
CASSQDLPFEAFF
>TRBD1|NA|TRBJ2-7|TRBV11-3
TGTGCCAGCAGCTTCAGGGGGCAGGGCTCCTACGAGCAGTACTTC
CASSFRGQGSYEQYF
>NA|NA|TRBJ2-1|TRBV10-3
TGTGCCGTCCAGGGCGGGGACGAGCAGTTCTTC
CAVQGGDEQFF
>TRBD1|NA|TRBJ2-7|TRBV5-1
TGCGCCAGCAGCTTGTACCCGTCCGGGCAGGGGGCCTCCTACGAGCAGTACTTC
CASSLYPSGQGASYEQYF
>TRBD1|NA|TRBJ2-2|TRBV5-6
TGTGCCAGCAGCCCGTGGGACAGGACGAACACCGGGGAGCTGTTTTTT
CASSPWDRTNTGELFF
>TRBD1|once|TRBJ2-7|TRBV2
TGTGCCAGCAGTGAATCAGACAGGGGGTACCACGAGCAGTACTTC
CASSESDRGYHEQYF
>NA|NA|TRBJ2-1|TRBV9
TGTGCCAGCAGCGTAGCTGACAGCCTCTCCTACAATGAGCAGTTCTTC
CASSVADSLSYNEQFF
>NA|NA|TRBJ2-3|TRBV27
TGTGCCAGCAGTTTCCTCCAGCGAGGGAGCACAGATACGCAGTATTTT
CASSFLQRGSTDTQYF
>NA|NA|TRBJ2-5|TRBV5-1
TGCGCCAGCGGCTATCAGGGGCCGGTCCAAGAGACCCAGTACTTC
CASGYQGPVQETQYF